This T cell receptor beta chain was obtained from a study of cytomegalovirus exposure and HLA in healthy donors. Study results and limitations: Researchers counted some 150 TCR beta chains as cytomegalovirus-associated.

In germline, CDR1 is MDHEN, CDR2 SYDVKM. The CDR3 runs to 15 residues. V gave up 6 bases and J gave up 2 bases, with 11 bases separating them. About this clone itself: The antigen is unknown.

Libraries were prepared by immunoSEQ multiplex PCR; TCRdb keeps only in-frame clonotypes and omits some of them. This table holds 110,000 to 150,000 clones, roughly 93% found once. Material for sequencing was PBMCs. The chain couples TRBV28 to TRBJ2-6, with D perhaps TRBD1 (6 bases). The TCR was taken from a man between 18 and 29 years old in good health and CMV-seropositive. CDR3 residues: CASRVQGAGANVLTF. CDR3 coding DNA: TGTGCCAGCAGGGTACAGGGAGCTGGGGCCAACGTCCTGACTTTC.